Following are 5 T cell receptor beta chains from one sample sequenced in a study of graft-versus-host responses after intestinal transplantation. Their antigen targets remain unknown. Method: immunoSEQ multiplex PCR; TCRdb's copy keeps in-frame clones and lacks some. The top ten hold more than 1.5% of the sample, which has 75,000 to 95,000 clones, approximately 94% seen once. This specimen consisted of unstimulated CD8+ T cells sorted from spleen or lymph node cells, obtained before intestinal transplant. The receptors derive from a human donor who received an intestinal transplant.

The chain combines TRBV27 with TRBJ2-7; TRBD2 agrees at 9 bases. The germline gives CDR1 MNHEY, CDR2 SMNVEV (reference sequence). With 3 bases clipped from V and 1 base from J, the junction kept 4 bases outside the gene matches. The CDR3 sequence is 15 residues long. DNA for the CDR3: TGTGCCAGCAGTTTCCGAAGCGGGGGGTCCTACGAGCAGTACTTC. The encoded protein is CASSFRSGGSYEQYF.

The gene calls are TRBV30 and TRBJ1-4; no reliable D call. Trimming left V 6 bases short and J 10 bases short, with 18 bases between. The CDR3 totals 13 residues. Germline loops: CDR1 GTSNPN, CDR2 SVGIG (reference sequence). The CDR3 bases are TGTGCCTGTCAGAGGGAAGGGCTTGGAAAACTGTTTTTT. Protein: CACQREGLGKLFF. The whole variable domain, filled in from reference TRBV30 and TRBJ1-4, reads SQTIHQWPATLVQPVGSPLSLECTVEGTSNPNLYWYRQAAGRGLQLLFYSVGIGQISSEVPQNLSASRPQDRQFILSSKKLLLSDSGFYLCACQREGLGKLFFGSGTQLSVL.

This CDR3 is CASSGHLAGQETQYF. CDR3 sequence (DNA): TGTGCCAGCAGCGGCCACCTAGCGGGGCAAGAGACCCAGTACTTC. The chain joins TRBV9 to TRBJ2-5; 9 bases line up with TRBD2. J lost 2 bases, V lost 3 bases, and 5 bases had no gene match. This CDR3 contains 15 residues. Germline CDR1 SGDLS, CDR2 YYNGEE.

The chain couples TRBV6-6 to TRBJ2-7; TRBD1 agrees at 7 bases. Trimming cost V 0 bases and J 6 bases; bases outside gene matches: 2. The CDR3 covers 13 residues. The germline V gene encodes CDR1 MNHNY and CDR2 SVGAGI (reference sequence). CDR3 nucleotide sequence: TGTGCCAGCAGTTACTCAGGGGGCGCCGAGCAGTACTTC. This encodes CASSYSGGAEQYF.

V usage is TRBV4-3 and J usage is TRBJ2-2, with TRBD1 matching over 9 bases. This CDR3 is 14 amino acids long. The V segment lost 4 bases and the J segment 7 bases; nucleotides outside the gene matches: 4. Germline V lookup: CDR1 LGHNA, CDR2 YSLEER. This CDR3 is CASSRDRANGELFF. In DNA form, the CDR3 reads TGCGCCAGCAGCCGGGACAGGGCAAACGGGGAGCTGTTTTTT.